These T cell receptor beta chains were read from a single sample in a study of a mutant IDH1 vaccine in newly diagnosed glioma. TCRdb's table, derived via immunoSEQ multiplex PCR, lists solely in-frame clones and lacks some. Of 35,000 or so clones detected, roughly 80% appear once; the ten largest clones hold over 13%. These receptors' antigens are unknown. Material: peripheral blood mononuclear cells (PBMCs), obtained from a glioma patient whose treatment included an IDH1 peptide vaccine. The receptor set was obtained from a woman aged 30 to 39 with glioma. Some clones in this sample may be carry-over from other donors' samples. CDR3s include the opening cysteine and the closing phenylalanine or tryptophan. D genes are given only for firm matches. The size of a clone is reported for some rows only, either as once, few or many, or as a class for expanded clones.

clone_size j_call v_call d_call cdr3_aa cdr3_nt
- TRBJ1-4 TRBV30 TRBD1 CAWSQGDSGEKLFF TGTGCCTGGAGTCAGGGGGACTCTGGAGAAAAACTGTTTTTT
- TRBJ2-5 TRBV7-9 - CASSLVARIETQYF TGTGCCAGCAGCTTAGTAGCTAGAATAGAGACCCAGTACTTC
few TRBJ1-1 TRBV7-9 - CASSDNRSPNTEAFF TGTGCCAGCAGCGACAACAGGTCTCCGAACACTGAAGCTTTCTTT
- TRBJ2-2 TRBV29-1 TRBD2 CSVEPTSENTGELFF TGCAGCGTTGAACCTACTAGCGAGAACACCGGGGAGCTGTTTTTT
- TRBJ1-2 TRBV9 - CASSGWEVVEGYTF TGTGCCAGCAGTGGTTGGGAGGTAGTGGAGGGCTACACCTTC
- TRBJ2-7 TRBV2 TRBD2 CASTRTGREGLPGEQYF TGTGCCAGCACCCGAACGGGCCGGGAGGGGCTGCCGGGCGAGCAGTACTTC
- TRBJ2-7 TRBV6-5 - CASSSLLGGLEQYF TGTGCCAGCAGTTCTCTTCTGGGGGGCCTCGAGCAGTACTTC
few TRBJ2-2 TRBV7-9 TRBD2 CASSPNRKRDGGELFF TGTGCCAGCAGCCCAAACCGAAAGCGGGACGGCGGGGAGCTGTTTTTT
- TRBJ1-4 TRBV4-1 - CASSPTPMDEKLFF TGCGCCAGCAGCCCCACACCGATGGATGAAAAACTGTTTTTT
- TRBJ2-5 TRBV5-1 TRBD1 CASSLGQGGETQYF TGCGCCAGCAGCCTGGGACAGGGTGGAGAGACCCAGTACTTC
- TRBJ2-2 TRBV19 - CASSILGETGELFF TGTGCCAGTAGTATATTAGGAGAAACCGGGGAGCTGTTTTTT
few TRBJ1-5 TRBV4-1 - CASSQVLGGNQPQHF TGCGCCAGCAGCCAAGTATTAGGGGGCAATCAGCCCCAGCATTTT
- TRBJ2-5 TRBV27 TRBD2 CASSLPVRTSGKAEETQYF TGTGCCAGCAGTTTACCTGTAAGGACTAGCGGGAAGGCGGAAGAGACCCAGTACTTC
once TRBJ2-7 TRBV30 - CAWRPRGNEQYF TGTGCCTGGAGGCCCCGCGGAAACGAGCAGTACTTC
- TRBJ1-2 TRBV2 - CASQQPGALYGYTF TGTGCCAGCCAACAGCCCGGGGCGTTATATGGCTACACCTTC